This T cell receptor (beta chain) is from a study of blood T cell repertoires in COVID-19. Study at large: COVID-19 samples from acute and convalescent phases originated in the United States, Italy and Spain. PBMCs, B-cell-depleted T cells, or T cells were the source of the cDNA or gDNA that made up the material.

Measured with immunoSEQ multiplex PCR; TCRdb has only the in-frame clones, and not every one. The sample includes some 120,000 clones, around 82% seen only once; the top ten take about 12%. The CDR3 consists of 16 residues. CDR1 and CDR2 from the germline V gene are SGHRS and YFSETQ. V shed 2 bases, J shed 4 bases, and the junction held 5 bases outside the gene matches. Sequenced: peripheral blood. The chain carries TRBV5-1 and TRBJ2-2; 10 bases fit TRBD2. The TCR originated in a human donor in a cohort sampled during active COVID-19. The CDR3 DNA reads TGCGCCAGCAGCTTCCAACTAGCGGGAACCACCGGGGAGCTGTTTTTT. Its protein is CASSFQLAGTTGELFF.